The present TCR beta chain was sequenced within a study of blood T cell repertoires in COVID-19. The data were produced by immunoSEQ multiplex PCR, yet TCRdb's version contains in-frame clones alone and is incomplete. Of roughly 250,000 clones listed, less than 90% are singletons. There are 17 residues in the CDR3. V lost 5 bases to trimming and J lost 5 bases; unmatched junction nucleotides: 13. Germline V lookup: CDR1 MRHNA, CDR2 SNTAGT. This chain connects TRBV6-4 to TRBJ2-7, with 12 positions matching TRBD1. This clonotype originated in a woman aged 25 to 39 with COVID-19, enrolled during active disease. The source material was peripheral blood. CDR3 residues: CASSSWGQGAQRHEQYF. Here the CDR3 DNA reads TGTGCCAGCAGTTCTTGGGGACAGGGGGCGCAGAGGCACGAGCAGTACTTC.